What follows are 25 T cell receptor beta chains derived from one specimen sequenced in a study of high-grade serous ovarian cancer treatment subgroups. Tumor tissue was taken before any definitive surgery or chemotherapy was given. Profiled with immunoSEQ multiplex PCR; TCRdb holds only in-frame clones, not every one. The sample has about 16,000 clones, roughly 67% seen once. Sequencing was performed on tumor tissue. The receptors derive from a human donor with high-grade serous ovarian cancer.

The rearrangement uses TRBV27 and TRBJ1-2; D is unclear. Germline CDR1 and CDR2: MNHEY and SMNVEV (reference sequence). The CDR3 sequence is 13 residues long. The V end lost 4 bases, the J end lost 0 bases, and 6 bases lay between the germline ends. The CDR3 nucleotides are TGTGCCAGCAGTTGGAGAGCTAACTATGGCTACACCTTC. Translated, it gives CASSWRANYGYTF.

The gene calls are TRBV9 and TRBJ2-2; 7 nucleotides match TRBD2. CDR3 length: 15 residues. Germline V gene sequence: CDR1 SGDLS, CDR2 YYNGEE. V shed 0 bases, J shed 4 bases, and the junction held 3 bases outside the gene matches. The CDR3 DNA is TGTGCCAGCAGCGTAGGGGGGGGGTTCACCGGGGAGCTGTTTTTT. Translating it yields CASSVGGGFTGELFF.

This clone appeared a few times. This rearrangement joins TRBV18 to TRBJ2-6; no definite D call. The germline V gene encodes CDR1 KGHSH and CDR2 LQKENI. This CDR3 contains 15 residues. V shed 6 bases and J shed 0 bases, with 9 bases lying between them. CDR3 coding DNA: TGTGCCAGCTCCCCCGCAGTCTCTGGGGCCAACGTCCTGACTTTC. Its translation: CASSPAVSGANVLTF.

The chain has TRBV5-5 and TRBJ2-7, with D possibly TRBD1 on 5 matching bases. V was clipped by 0 bases and J by 10 bases, with 17 bases between them. CDR1 and CDR2 from the germline V gene are SGHKS and YYEKEE (reference sequence). The CDR3 totals 14 residues. This chain's CDR3 is CASSLEQDLRIQYF. As DNA, the CDR3 is TGTGCCAGCAGCTTGGAACAGGATCTGCGTATCCAGTACTTC.

The genes are TRBV11-3 and TRBJ1-6; 9 nucleotides line up with TRBD1. Per germline, CDR1 SGHNT and CDR2 YENEEA. Unmatched junction bases numbered 8, after V lost 5 bases and J lost 0 bases. CDR3 length: 18 residues. The CDR3 region has the DNA TGTGCCAGCAGCCCGGGACAGGGTGGAAGCTCCTATAATTCACCCCTCCACTTT. It is translated as CASSPGQGGSSYNSPLHF.

The J gene is TRBJ2-7, the V gene TRBV6-5; D not certain. The germline V gene encodes CDR1 MNHEY and CDR2 SVGAGI. V lost 3 bases and J lost 1, with 10 bases in between. The CDR3 length is 14 residues. CDR3 in DNA: TGTGCCAGCAGTTATTTCGTGGGTTCCTACGAGCAGTACTTC. The encoded protein is CASSYFVGSYEQYF.

This clone was seen only once. The chain is built from TRBV7-2 and TRBJ2-2; 8 nucleotides agree with TRBD2. The CDR3 covers 15 residues. Looked up from germline, CDR1 is SGHTA and CDR2 is FQGNSA. J gave up 4 bases and V 8 bases, and 9 bases lay outside the gene matches. In DNA form, the CDR3 reads TGTGCCAGCGCGCCGGGGGGGCAGACCACCGGGGAGCTGTTTTTT. Translation gives CASAPGGQTTGELFF.

The chain employs TRBV19 and TRBJ1-4; no clear D. The CDR3 is made up of 13 amino acids. V lost 9 bases and J lost 2, with 10 bases in between. Germline V gene lookup returns CDR1 LNHDA and CDR2 SQIVND (reference sequence). For the CDR3, the DNA is TGTGCCAGCCATCGAACCACTAATGAAAAACTGTTTTTT. It translates to CASHRTTNEKLFF.

This rearrangement joins TRBV5-1 to TRBJ2-1, with TRBD1 matching 9 bases. CDR3 length equals 16 residues. Germline V lookup: CDR1 SGHRS, CDR2 YFSETQ. V was pared by 4 bases and J by 7 bases, with 12 bases of the junction left unmatched. CDR3 in amino acids: CASSDPGQGVGNEQFF. CDR3 coding DNA: TGCGCCAGCAGCGATCCGGGACAGGGAGTAGGGAATGAGCAGTTCTTC. The full variable domain, completed using reference TRBV5-1 and TRBJ2-1, is KAGVTQTPRYLIKTRGQQVTLSCSPISGHRSVSWYQQTPGQGLQFLFEYFSETQRNKGNFPGRFSGRQFSNSRSEMNVSTLELGDSALYLCASSDPGQGVGNEQFFGPGTRLTVL.

The chain joins TRBV7-9 to TRBJ2-5; D is possibly TRBD2 (6 bases). V dropped 1 base and J dropped 2 bases, with 8 bases sitting between them. The CDR3 runs to 14 residues. Germline V gene lookup returns CDR1 SEHNR and CDR2 FQNEAQ (reference sequence). The DNA of the CDR3 is TGTGCCAGCAGCTTAGGGGGGGAACAAGAGACCCAGTACTTC. It specifies CASSLGGEQETQYF.

V is TRBV4-2 and J is TRBJ1-1; D is unclear. The V gene's germline CDR1 is LGHNA and CDR2 YNFKEQ. CDR3 size: 14 residues. V was clipped by 4 bases and J by 3 bases, with 12 bases between them. The CDR3 loop is CASSRKGSYTEAFF. The DNA for the CDR3 is TGTGCCAGCAGCCGCAAAGGGAGCTACACTGAAGCTTTCTTT.

This rearrangement joins TRBV7-6 to TRBJ2-3; tentative D call: TRBD2 (5 bases). The CDR3 has 15 residues. CDR1 is SGHVS and CDR2 is FNYEAQ in the germline V gene. Trimming cost V 3 bases and J 6 bases, with 16 bases left between them. In DNA form, the CDR3 reads TGTGCCAGCAGCTTCAAAGCGGCCGGGGTTGATACGCAGTATTTT. It is translated as CASSFKAAGVDTQYF.

This chain joins TRBV27 and TRBJ2-2; unclear D gene. The CDR3 sequence is 12 residues long. Trimming cost V 9 bases and J 5 bases, with 10 bases left between them. Germline V gene sequence: CDR1 MNHEY, CDR2 SMNVEV (reference sequence). The CDR3 DNA follows: TGTGCCAGTGGCGTTCGGACCGGGGAGCTGTTTTTT. This sequence encodes CASGVRTGELFF.

The rearrangement joins TRBV18 to TRBJ2-5; 7 bases line up with TRBD1. Germline trimming cut 6 bases from V and 2 bases from J; bases unmatched to any gene: 3. Germline values: CDR1 KGHSH, CDR2 LQKENI. The CDR3 runs 13 residues. The CDR3 region is CASSPGQQETQYF. Here the CDR3 DNA reads TGTGCCAGCTCGCCGGGACAGCAAGAGACCCAGTACTTC.

V gene TRBV5-4 combines with J gene TRBJ1-1; TRBD1 agrees at 7 bases. The CDR3 runs 12 residues. The junction had 5 bases not matched to a gene; V was cut back by 4 bases and J by 8 bases. The germline V gene encodes CDR1 SGHNT and CDR2 YYREEE (reference sequence). CDR3 sequence: CASSPGTAEAFF. In DNA form, the CDR3 reads TGTGCCAGCAGCCCTGGGACAGCCGAAGCTTTCTTT.

As DNA, the CDR3 is TGTGCCAGTAGTATCGACGGAAGGGGGGCGGATACGCAGTATTTT. Its translation is CASSIDGRGADTQYF. This chain connects TRBV19 to TRBJ2-3; D is possibly TRBD1 or TRBD2 (6 bases each). V dropped 3 bases and J dropped 6 bases, with 16 bases sitting between them. The CDR3 consists of 15 residues. Germline CDR1 LNHDA, CDR2 SQIVND (reference sequence).

J is TRBJ2-1 and V is TRBV7-6; D possibly matches TRBD1 or TRBD2 (5 bases each). Deletions cut 1 base from V and 9 bases from J, with 10 bases between. Germline CDR1 and CDR2: SGHVS and FNYEAQ. The CDR3 has 13 residues. DNA of the CDR3: TGTGCCAGCAGCTTAGTCGGGGCGGGTGAGCAGTTCTTC. Translating gives CASSLVGAGEQFF. Full variable domain (missing parts from reference TRBV7-6 and TRBJ2-1): GAGVSQSPRYKVTKRGQDVALRCDPISGHVSLYWYRQALGQGPEFLTYFNYEAQQDKSGLPNDRFSAERPEGSISTLTIQRTEQRDSAMYRCASSLVGAGEQFFGPGTRLTVL.

J is TRBJ1-3 and V is TRBV4-1; the D gene is possibly TRBD1 (6 bases). Germline CDR1 MGHRA, CDR2 YSYEKL. The CDR3 sequence is 17 residues long. V lost 3 bases and J lost 0, with 15 bases in between. The CDR3 here is CASSQGVTGTSGNTIYF. The DNA of the CDR3 is TGCGCCAGCAGCCAGGGCGTCACAGGGACCTCTGGAAACACCATATATTTT.

This chain joins TRBV6-5 and TRBJ2-5, with 7 bases lining up with TRBD1. Near its end, the DNA agrees better with TRBJ2-7, so the J call may be wrong. This CDR3 contains 13 residues. The germline V gene has CDR1 MNHEY and CDR2 SVGAGI. CDR3 protein: CASRQTGTYEQYF. The CDR3 coding sequence is TGTGCCAGTCGGCAGACAGGGACCTACGAGCAGTACTTC.

As for this clone: Other DNA sequences from this sample encode an identical CDR3 as well. The chain uses TRBV6-5 and TRBJ1-6; D is unclear. Germline V lookup: CDR1 MNHEY, CDR2 SVGAGI. V was shortened by 8 bases and J by 7 bases, with 12 bases between the two germline ends. This CDR3 spans 13 amino acids. This CDR3 reads CASRRSGNSPLHF. CDR3 DNA: TGTGCCAGCCGGCGGAGCGGGAATTCACCCCTCCACTTT.

J is TRBJ2-4 and V is TRBV6-1, with D possibly TRBD1 on 5 matching bases. Germline V gives CDR1 MNHNS, CDR2 SASEGT. The CDR3 has 12 amino acids. V was trimmed by 10 bases and J by 9 bases, leaving 16 bases between them. CDR3 coding DNA: TGTGCCATCAAGGGGATATCTGGCATTCAGTACTTC. It codes for CAIKGISGIQYF.

This chain links TRBV7-2 with TRBJ1-2; D gene unclear. V lost 5 bases and J 12 bases, leaving 16 bases between the germline ends. Germline V gives CDR1 SGHTA, CDR2 FQGNSA. The CDR3 is 12 residues long. The chain's CDR3 is CASSAVLGRNTF. The CDR3 coding sequence is TGTGCCAGCAGCGCCGTCCTAGGGAGAAACACCTTC.

The chain has TRBV10-3 and TRBJ2-3; D is uncertain. Trimming cost V 4 bases and J 2 bases, with 16 bases left between them. This CDR3 has 16 residues. Germline loops: CDR1 ENHRY, CDR2 SYGVKD. This CDR3 reads CAISVTSGPPTDTQYF. Written as DNA, the CDR3 is TGTGCCATCAGTGTTACTTCTGGCCCGCCCACAGATACGCAGTATTTT.

This clone occurred a few times. This sequence joins TRBV28 and TRBJ2-5; D gene unclear. This CDR3 region has 15 residues. CDR1 is MDHEN, CDR2 SYDVKM, per germline. Trimming cost V 3 bases and J 5 bases, with 16 bases left between them. CDR3 DNA: TGTGCCAGCAGTTTTTTGGGTTACTCTGGGGAGACCCAGTACTTC. The encoded protein is CASSFLGYSGETQYF. Variable domain in full (rest from reference TRBV28 and TRBJ2-5): DVKVTQSSRYLVKRTGEKVFLECVQDMDHENMFWYRQDPGLGLRLIYFSYDVKMKEKGDIPEGYSVSREKKERFSLILESASTNQTSMYLCASSFLGYSGETQYFGPGTRLLVL.

This clone has a single count. The CDR3 region has the DNA TGTGCCAGCAGCAAACGACAGGGAACGGGGTATGGCTACACCTTC. This sequence encodes CASSKRQGTGYGYTF. The chain uses TRBV5-6 and TRBJ1-2; TRBD1 matches 7 bases. The J segment lost 5 bases and the V segment lost 4 bases, leaving 11 bases of the junction unmatched. The CDR3 runs to 15 residues. Germline V gives CDR1 SGHDT, CDR2 YYEEEE.